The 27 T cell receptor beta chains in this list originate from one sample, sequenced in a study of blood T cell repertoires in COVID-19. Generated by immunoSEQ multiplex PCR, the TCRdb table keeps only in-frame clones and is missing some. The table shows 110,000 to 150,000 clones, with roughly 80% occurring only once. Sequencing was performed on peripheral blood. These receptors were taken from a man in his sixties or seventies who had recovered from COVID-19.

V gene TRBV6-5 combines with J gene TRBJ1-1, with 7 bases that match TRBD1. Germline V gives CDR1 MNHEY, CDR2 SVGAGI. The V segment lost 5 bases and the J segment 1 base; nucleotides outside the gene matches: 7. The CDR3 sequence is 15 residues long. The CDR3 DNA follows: TGTGCCAGCAGTAAGATGACAGGGTCGAACACTGAAGCTTTCTTT. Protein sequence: CASSKMTGSNTEAFF.

Here the CDR3 reads CASSLFVLNTEAFF. CDR3 DNA: TGTGCCAGCAGCCTTTTCGTCCTGAACACTGAAGCTTTCTTT. The V and J genes are TRBV7-2 and TRBJ1-1, with D unclear. The V end lost 5 bases, the J end lost 0 bases, and 10 bases lay between the germline ends. The germline gives CDR1 SGHTA, CDR2 FQGNSA. The CDR3 has 14 amino acids.

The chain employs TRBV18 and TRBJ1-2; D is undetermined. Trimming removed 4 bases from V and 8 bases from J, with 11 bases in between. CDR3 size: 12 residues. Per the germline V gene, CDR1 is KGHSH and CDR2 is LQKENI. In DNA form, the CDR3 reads TGTGCCAGCTCACTTCGATCGGGAGGCTACACCTTC. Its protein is CASSLRSGGYTF.

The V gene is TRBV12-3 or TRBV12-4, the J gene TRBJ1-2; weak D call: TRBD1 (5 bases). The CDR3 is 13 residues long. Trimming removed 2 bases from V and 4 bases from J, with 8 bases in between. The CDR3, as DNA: TGTGCCAGCAGTTTAAGGGGTGGCTATGGCTACACCTTC. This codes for CASSLRGGYGYTF.

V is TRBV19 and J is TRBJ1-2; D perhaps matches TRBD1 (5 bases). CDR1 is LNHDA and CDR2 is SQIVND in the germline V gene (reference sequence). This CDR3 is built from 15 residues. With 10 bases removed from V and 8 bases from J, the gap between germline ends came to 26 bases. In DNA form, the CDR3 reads TGTGCCACCGCCACTCAGGTGCCCGGGGGTGACGGCTACACCTTC. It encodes CATATQVPGGDGYTF.

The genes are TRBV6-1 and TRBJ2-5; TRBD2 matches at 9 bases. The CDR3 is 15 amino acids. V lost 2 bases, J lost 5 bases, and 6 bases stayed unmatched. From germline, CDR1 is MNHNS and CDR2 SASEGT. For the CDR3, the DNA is TGTGCCAGCAGTGAACTCGGCGGGAGGGCCGAGACCCAGTACTTC. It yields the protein CASSELGGRAETQYF.

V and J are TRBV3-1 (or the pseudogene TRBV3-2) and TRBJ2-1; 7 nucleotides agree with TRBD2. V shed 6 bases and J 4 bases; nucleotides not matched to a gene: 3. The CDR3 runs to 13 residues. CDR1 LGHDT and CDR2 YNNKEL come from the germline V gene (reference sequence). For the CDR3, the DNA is TGTGCCAGCAGTCGCGGGAGATACAATGAGCAGTTCTTC. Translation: CASSRGRYNEQFF.

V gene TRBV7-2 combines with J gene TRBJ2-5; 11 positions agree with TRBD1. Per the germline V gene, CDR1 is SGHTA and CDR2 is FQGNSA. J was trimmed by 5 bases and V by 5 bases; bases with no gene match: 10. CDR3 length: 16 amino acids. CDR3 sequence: CASSAAGTGGHETQYF. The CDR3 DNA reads TGTGCCAGCAGCGCCGCGGGGACAGGGGGACACGAGACCCAGTACTTC.

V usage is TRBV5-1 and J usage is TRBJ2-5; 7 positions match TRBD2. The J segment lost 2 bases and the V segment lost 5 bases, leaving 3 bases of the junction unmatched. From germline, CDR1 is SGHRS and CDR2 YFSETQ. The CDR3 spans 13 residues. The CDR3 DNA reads TGCGCCAGCAGAGCGGGGACGCAAGAGACCCAGTACTTC. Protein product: CASRAGTQETQYF. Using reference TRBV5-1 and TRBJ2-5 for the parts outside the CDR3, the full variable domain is KAGVTQTPRYLIKTRGQQVTLSCSPISGHRSVSWYQQTPGQGLQFLFEYFSETQRNKGNFPGRFSGRQFSNSRSEMNVSTLELGDSALYLCASRAGTQETQYFGPGTRLLVL.

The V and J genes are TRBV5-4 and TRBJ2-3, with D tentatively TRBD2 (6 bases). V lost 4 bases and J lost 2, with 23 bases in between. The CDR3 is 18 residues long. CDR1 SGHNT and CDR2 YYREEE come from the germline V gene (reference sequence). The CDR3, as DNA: TGTGCCAGCAGCCCCTTTGCCAGCATACTAGCTCTCACAGATACGCAGTATTTT. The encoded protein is CASSPFASILALTDTQYF.

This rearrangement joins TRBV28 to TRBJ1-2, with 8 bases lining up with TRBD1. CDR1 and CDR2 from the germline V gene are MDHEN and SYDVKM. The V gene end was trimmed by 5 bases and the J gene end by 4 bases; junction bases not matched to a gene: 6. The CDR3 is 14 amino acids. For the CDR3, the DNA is TGTGCCAGCAGTCCAGGGGGCGCAGGCTATGGCTACACCTTC. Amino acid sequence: CASSPGGAGYGYTF.

Written as DNA, the CDR3 is TGTGCCAGCAGCGCAGGGGCCGGGCTTTCTCCTCCAAGTGAAAAACTGTTTTTT. Its protein is CASSAGAGLSPPSEKLFF. The rearrangement links TRBV9 to TRBJ1-4, with a weak D call TRBD1 (6 bases). CDR1 and CDR2 from the germline V gene are SGDLS and YYNGEE. The CDR3 is made up of 18 amino acids. The germline V and J ends were trimmed by 3 bases and 7 bases, with 25 bases remaining between them.

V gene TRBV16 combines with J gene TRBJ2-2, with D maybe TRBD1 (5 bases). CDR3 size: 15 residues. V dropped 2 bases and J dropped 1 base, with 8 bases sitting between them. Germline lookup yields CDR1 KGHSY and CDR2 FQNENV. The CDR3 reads CASSQSGQNTGELFF. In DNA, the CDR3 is TGTGCCAGCAGCCAAAGTGGACAGAACACCGGGGAGCTGTTTTTT.

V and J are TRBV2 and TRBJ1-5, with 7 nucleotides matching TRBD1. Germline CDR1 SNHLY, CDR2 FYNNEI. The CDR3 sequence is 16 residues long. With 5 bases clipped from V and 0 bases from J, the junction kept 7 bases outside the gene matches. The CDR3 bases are TGTGCCAGCAGTCACGACAGGGTTTATAGCAATCAGCCCCAGCATTTT. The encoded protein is CASSHDRVYSNQPQHF.

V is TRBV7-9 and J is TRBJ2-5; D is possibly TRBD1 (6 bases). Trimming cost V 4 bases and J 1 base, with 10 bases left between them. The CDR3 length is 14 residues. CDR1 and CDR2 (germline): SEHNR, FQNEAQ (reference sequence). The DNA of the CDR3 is TGTGCCAGCAGCTGGGGACACCCCCAAGAGACCCAGTACTTC. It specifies CASSWGHPQETQYF.

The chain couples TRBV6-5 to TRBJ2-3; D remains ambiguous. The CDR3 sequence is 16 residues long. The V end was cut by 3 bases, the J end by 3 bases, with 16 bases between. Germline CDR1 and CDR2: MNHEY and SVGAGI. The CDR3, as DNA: TGTGCCAGCAGTTATGGCGACGGTCCCGGGACAGATACGCAGTATTTT. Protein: CASSYGDGPGTDTQYF.

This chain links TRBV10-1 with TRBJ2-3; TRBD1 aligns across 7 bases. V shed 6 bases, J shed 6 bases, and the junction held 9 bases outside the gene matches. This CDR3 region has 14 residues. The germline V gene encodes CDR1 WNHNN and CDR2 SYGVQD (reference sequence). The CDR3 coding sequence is TGCGCCAGCAGACCGGGACAGCAAGGGGATACGCAGTATTTT. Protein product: CASRPGQQGDTQYF.

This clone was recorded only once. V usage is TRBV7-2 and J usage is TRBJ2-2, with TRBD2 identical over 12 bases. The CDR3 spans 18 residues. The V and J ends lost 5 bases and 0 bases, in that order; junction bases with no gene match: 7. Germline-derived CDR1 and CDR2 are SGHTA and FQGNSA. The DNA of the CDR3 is TGTGCCAGCAGCCCATCGACTAGCGGGAGAGCGAACACCGGGGAGCTGTTTTTT. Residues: CASSPSTSGRANTGELFF.

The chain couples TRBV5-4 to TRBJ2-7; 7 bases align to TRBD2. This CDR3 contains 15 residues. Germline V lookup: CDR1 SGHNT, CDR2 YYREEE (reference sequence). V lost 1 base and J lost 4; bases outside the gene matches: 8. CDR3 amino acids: CASSLSSGGEYEQYF. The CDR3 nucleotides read TGTGCCAGCAGCTTGTCCTCGGGGGGTGAGTACGAGCAGTACTTC.

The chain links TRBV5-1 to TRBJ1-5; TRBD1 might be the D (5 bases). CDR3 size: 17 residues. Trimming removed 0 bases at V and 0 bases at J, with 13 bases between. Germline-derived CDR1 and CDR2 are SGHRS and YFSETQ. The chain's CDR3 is CASSLGGGSYSNQPQHF. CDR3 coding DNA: TGCGCCAGCAGCTTGGGTGGGGGGAGTTATAGCAATCAGCCCCAGCATTTT.

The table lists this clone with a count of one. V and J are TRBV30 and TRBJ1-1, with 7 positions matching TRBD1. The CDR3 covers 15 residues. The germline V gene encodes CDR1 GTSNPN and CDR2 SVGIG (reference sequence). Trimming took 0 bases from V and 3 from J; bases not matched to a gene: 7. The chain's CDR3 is CAWSVRGPRYTEAFF. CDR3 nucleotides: TGTGCCTGGAGTGTAAGGGGGCCACGGTACACTGAAGCTTTCTTT.

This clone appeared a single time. The CDR3 loop reads CATGQGREGYTF. The CDR3 coding sequence is TGTGCCACTGGACAGGGGCGGGAAGGCTACACCTTC. The chain is built from TRBV19 and TRBJ1-2; 9 nucleotides agree with TRBD1. This CDR3 region has 12 residues. The V gene end was trimmed by 10 bases and the J gene end by 8 bases; junction bases not matched to a gene: 8. Germline loops: CDR1 LNHDA, CDR2 SQIVND (reference sequence).

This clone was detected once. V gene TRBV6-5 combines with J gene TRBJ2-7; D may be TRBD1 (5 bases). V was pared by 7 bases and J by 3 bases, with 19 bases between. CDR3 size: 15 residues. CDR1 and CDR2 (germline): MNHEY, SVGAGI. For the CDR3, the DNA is TGTGCCAGCATCCTAGGGGCAGGGATAAACTACGAGCAGTACTTC. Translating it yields CASILGAGINYEQYF.

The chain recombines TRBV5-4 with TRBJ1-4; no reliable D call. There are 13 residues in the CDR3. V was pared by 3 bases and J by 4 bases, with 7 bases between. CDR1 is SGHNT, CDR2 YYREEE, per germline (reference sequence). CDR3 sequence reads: CASSSRDNEKLFF. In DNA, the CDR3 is TGTGCCAGCAGCTCGAGAGATAATGAAAAACTGTTTTTT.

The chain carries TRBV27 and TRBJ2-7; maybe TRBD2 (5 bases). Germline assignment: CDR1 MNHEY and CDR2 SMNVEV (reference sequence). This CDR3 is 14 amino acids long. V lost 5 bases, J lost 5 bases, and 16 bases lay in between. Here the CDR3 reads CASSLGSLPDEQYF. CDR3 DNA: TGTGCCAGCAGTCTTGGGAGTCTTCCTGACGAGCAGTACTTC.

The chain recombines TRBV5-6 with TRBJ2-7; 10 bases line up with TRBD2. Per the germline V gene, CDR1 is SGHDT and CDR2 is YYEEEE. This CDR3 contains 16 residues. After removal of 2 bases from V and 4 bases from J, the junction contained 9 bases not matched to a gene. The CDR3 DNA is TGTGCCAGCAGCTTAGCGGGAGGGCTGGCTGCGTACGAGCAGTACTTC. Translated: CASSLAGGLAAYEQYF.

The CDR3 region is CASSPGQGHQPQHF. The DNA for the CDR3 is TGTGCCAGTAGTCCGGGACAGGGACATCAGCCCCAGCATTTT. The chain couples TRBV19 to TRBJ1-5, with 9 bases lining up with TRBD1. This CDR3 region has 14 residues. V was clipped by 5 bases and J by 5 bases; unmatched bases: 4. Germline CDR1 and CDR2: LNHDA and SQIVND (reference sequence).